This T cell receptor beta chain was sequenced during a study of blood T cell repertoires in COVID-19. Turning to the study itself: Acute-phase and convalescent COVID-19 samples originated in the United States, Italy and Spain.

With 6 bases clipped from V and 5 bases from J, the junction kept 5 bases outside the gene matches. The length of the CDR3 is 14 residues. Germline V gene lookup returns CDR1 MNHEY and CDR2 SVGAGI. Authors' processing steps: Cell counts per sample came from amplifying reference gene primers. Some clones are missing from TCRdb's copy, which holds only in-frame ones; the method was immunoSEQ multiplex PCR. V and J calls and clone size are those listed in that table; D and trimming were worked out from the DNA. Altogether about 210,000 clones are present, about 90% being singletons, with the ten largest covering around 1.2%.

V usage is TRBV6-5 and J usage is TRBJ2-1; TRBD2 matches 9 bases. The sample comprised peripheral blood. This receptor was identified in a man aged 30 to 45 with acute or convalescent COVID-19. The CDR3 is CASSAGGPHNEQFF. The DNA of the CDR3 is TGTGCCAGCAGCGCGGGGGGGCCCCACAATGAGCAGTTCTTC.